Sequencing of this TCR beta chain was carried out in a study of T cells in Graves' hyperthyroidism and ophthalmopathy. As for the study in general: Peripheral blood sampling occurred at initial diagnosis, before any treatment. Study-wide findings and caveats: Most expanded thyroid clonotypes above 0.001 recurred in blood.

V gave up 7 bases and J gave up 5 bases; unmatched junction bases: 7. The CDR3 length is 14 residues. CDR1 and CDR2 (germline): SGHAT, FQNNGV. Researchers barred patients who had uncontrolled infection, other autoimmune disease, pregnancy or lactation. This clonotype was seen repeatedly, ten times or more. Its antigen is not identified. TCR beta CDR3 sequences were amplified from RNA transcripts. A first-round RT-PCR of the TCR CDR3 used the HTBI primer set. TCRdb redid the calling of the multiplex PCR reads with MiXCR, one entry per CDR3 protein. The sample has roughly 380,000 distinct CDR3 sequences, about 14% seen once.

This receptor was taken from a man aged 30 to 45 with Graves' hyperthyroidism that later progressed to Graves' ophthalmopathy. This rearrangement joins TRBV11-2 to TRBJ2-3, with 9 bases that match TRBD2. The sample comprised blood. In DNA form, the CDR3 reads TGTGCCAGCAAAGGGAGCGGGGGGTTAGATACGCAGTATTTT. Translated, it gives CASKGSGGLDTQYF.